Presented here are 6 T cell receptor beta chains from one specimen sequenced in a study of vaccination effects on CD4 cells after COVID-19. Researchers isolated CD4+ T cells once approximately ten days of culture had elapsed. Participants each got two BNT162b2 or mRNA-1273 vaccine doses. Antigens for these TCRs are unknown. The table came from immunoSEQ multiplex PCR; TCRdb's copy has only in-frame clones and leaves some out. The sample has around 69,000 clones; roughly four fifths are singletons. Sequenced material: CD4+ T cells from PBMCs cultured without peptide, taken after COVID-19 vaccination. The receptor source for this set is a human donor who received a COVID-19 vaccine.

A few counts support this clone. The gene calls are TRBV5-1 and TRBJ2-7; TRBD1 aligns across 11 bases. The CDR3 contains 15 residues. Germline lookup yields CDR1 SGHRS and CDR2 YFSETQ. The J segment lost 2 bases and the V segment lost 2 bases, leaving 3 bases of the junction unmatched. CDR3 nucleotides: TGCGCCAGCAGCTTCCGGGACAGGGGGGCCTACGAGCAGTACGTC. Translation gives CASSFRDRGAYEQYV.

The chain links TRBV10-3 to TRBJ1-1; no firm D call. Germline-derived CDR1 and CDR2 are ENHRY and SYGVKD. Trimming took off 10 bases at V and 0 bases at J, with 12 bases between the two ends. This CDR3 spans 13 amino acids. This CDR3 is CATKDNLNTEAFF. The CDR3 coding sequence is TGTGCCACCAAAGACAATCTGAACACTGAAGCTTTCTTT.

The chain recombines TRBV27 with TRBJ2-7, with 10 bases aligning to TRBD1. Germline CDR1 is MNHEY and CDR2 is SMNVEV (reference sequence). Trimming took 4 bases from V and 4 from J; bases not matched to a gene: 7. This CDR3 contains 15 residues. The CDR3 DNA is TGTGCCAGCAGTTCTCCCGGGACAGGGGTATACGAGCAGTACGTC. Translated: CASSSPGTGVYEQYV.

The chain couples TRBV5-6 to TRBJ2-3; TRBD1 matches at 8 bases. From germline, CDR1 is SGHDT and CDR2 YYEEEE. The CDR3 is 15 amino acids. Trimming at V came to 1 base and at J to 9 bases, leaving 10 bases not matched to a gene. CDR3 sequence: CASSLSGTGRGTQYF. CDR3 DNA sequence: TGTGCCAGCAGCTTGAGTGGGACAGGCCGGGGGACGCAGTATTTT. Complete variable domain (other parts from reference TRBV5-6 and TRBJ2-3): DAGVTQSPTHLIKTRGQQVTLRCSPKSGHDTVSWYQQALGQGPQFIFQYYEEEERQRGNFPDRFSGHQFPNYSSELNVNALLLGDSALYLCASSLSGTGRGTQYFGPGTRLTVL.

The chain joins TRBV6-5 to TRBJ2-3, with TRBD1 as a possible D gene (6 bases). Looked up from germline, CDR1 is MNHEY and CDR2 is SVGAGI. Trimming left V 2 bases short and J 3 bases short, with 9 bases between. This CDR3 has 14 amino acids. The CDR3: CASSYTGQTDTQYF. DNA of the CDR3: TGTGCCAGCAGTTACACCGGACAGACAGATACGCAGTATTTT.

The V call is TRBV14, the J call TRBJ2-2, with 12 bases lining up with TRBD2. In germline, CDR1 is SGHDN, CDR2 FVKESK. V shed 0 bases, J shed 3 bases, and the junction held 5 bases outside the gene matches. The CDR3 contains 18 residues. CDR3 nucleotides: TGTGCCAGCAGCCAAGATCTGCTAGCGGGGGGGCACACCGGGGAGCTGTTTTTT. Translated, it gives CASSQDLLAGGHTGELFF. Full variable domain (remainder filled in from reference TRBV14 and TRBJ2-2): EAGVTQFPSHSVIEKGQTVTLRCDPISGHDNLYWYRRVMGKEIKFLLHFVKESKQDESGMPNNRFLAERTGGTYSTLKVQPAELEDSGVYFCASSQDLLAGGHTGELFFGEGSRLTVL.